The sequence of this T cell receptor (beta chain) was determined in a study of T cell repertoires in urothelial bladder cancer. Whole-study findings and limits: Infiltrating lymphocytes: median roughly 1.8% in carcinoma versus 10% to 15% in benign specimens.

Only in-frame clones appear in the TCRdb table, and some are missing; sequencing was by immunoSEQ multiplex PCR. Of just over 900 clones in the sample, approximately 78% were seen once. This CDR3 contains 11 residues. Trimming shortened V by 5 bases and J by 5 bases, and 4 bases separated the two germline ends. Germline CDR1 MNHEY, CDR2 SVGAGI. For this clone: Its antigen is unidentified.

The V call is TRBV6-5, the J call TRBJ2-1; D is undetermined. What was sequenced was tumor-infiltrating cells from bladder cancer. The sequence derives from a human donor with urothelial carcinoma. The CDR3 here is CASSQNNEQFF. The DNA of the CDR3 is TGTGCCAGCAGTCAAAACAATGAGCAGTTCTTC.